This passage covers 26 T cell receptor beta chains from one sample sequenced in a study of spatial heterogeneity in lung cancer. Time point indicated: sample taken at primary tumor resection. These TCRs are of unknown antigen specificity. Study-wide results and caveats: Counts of expanded intratumoral alpha and beta TCRs tracked tumor mutation counts.

TCRdb called the 5' RACE reads again in MiXCR, with one record for every CDR3 protein. The sample consists of 3,000 to 4,000 distinct CDR3 sequences, 9.4% of them appearing once. Sequencing used lung tumor tissue, obtained at surgery. Source of these receptors: a male donor with early-stage non-small cell lung cancer.

This clonotype occurred many times. The library was designed around alpha chains, so this beta chain is a stray read whose abundance carries little weight. This chain links TRBV20-1 with TRBJ2-7, with 10 bases fitting TRBD2. Trimming at V came to 8 bases and at J to 4 bases, leaving 11 bases not matched to a gene. The germline V gene has CDR1 DFQATT and CDR2 SNEGSKA (reference sequence). The CDR3 covers 14 residues. CDR3 in amino acids: CSSPQREGLYEQYF. The CDR3 DNA reads TGCAGTTCACCGCAGCGGGAGGGCCTATACGAGCAGTACTTC.

This clonotype appeared many times. Being off target in a library aimed at alpha chains, this beta chain has a size of little meaning. This rearrangement joins TRBV30 to TRBJ1-1; D uncertain. Germline V gene lookup returns CDR1 GTSNPN and CDR2 SVGIG (reference sequence). Trimming cost V 4 bases and J 7 bases, with 16 bases left between them. The CDR3 has 13 residues. CDR3 sequence reads: CAWIPKETLEAFF. The CDR3, as DNA: TGTGCCTGGATTCCAAAGGAGACCCTTGAAGCTTTCTTT.

In its sample, this clonotype was seen a few times. This beta chain turned up in a library designed for alpha chains; as an off-target read, its abundance says little. This chain links TRBV3-1 with TRBJ2-4; D might be TRBD1 (6 bases). The V end lost 2 bases, the J end lost 7 bases, and 12 bases lay between the germline ends. The CDR3 covers 14 residues. The germline CDR1 and CDR2 sequences are LGHDT and YNNKEL (reference sequence). Written as DNA, the CDR3 is TGTGCCAGCAGCCAAAAGACAGGTTTGAACATTCAGTACTTC. Translating it yields CASSQKTGLNIQYF. The full variable domain, its missing parts supplied by reference TRBV3-1 and TRBJ2-4, is DTAVSQTPKYLVTQMGNDKSIKCEQNLGHDTMYWYKQDSKKFLKIMFSYNNKELIINETVPNRFSPKSPDKAHLNLHINSLELGDSAVYFCASSQKTGLNIQYFGAGTRLSVL.

This clonotype is medium-sized. In a library made to pick up alpha chains, this beta chain is a stray read with a size that means little. The rearrangement joins TRBV11-2 to TRBJ2-1; possible D gene TRBD2, 6 bases. V lost 5 bases and J lost 8, with 19 bases in between. Germline values: CDR1 SGHAT, CDR2 FQNNGV. This CDR3 spans 15 amino acids. The CDR3 region is CASSQRRDPRDEQFF. Here the CDR3 DNA reads TGTGCCAGCAGCCAAAGGCGGGACCCCAGGGATGAGCAGTTCTTC. Variable domain in full (rest from reference TRBV11-2 and TRBJ2-1): EAGVAQSPRYKIIEKRQSVAFWCNPISGHATLYWYQQILGQGPKLLIQFQNNGVVDDSQLPKDRFSAERLKGVDSTLKIQPAKLEDSAVYLCASSQRRDPRDEQFFGPGTRLTVL.

This clonotype was seen at least ten times. Found in a library prepared for alpha chains, this beta chain is an off-target read, and its abundance has little meaning. The chain uses TRBV20-1 and TRBJ1-1, with TRBD1 matching 7 bases. Germline CDR1 DFQATT, CDR2 SNEGSKA (reference sequence). The V and J ends lost 6 bases and 2 bases, in that order; junction bases with no gene match: 12. This CDR3 region has 15 residues. The CDR3 here is CSASYGDRVNTEAFF. DNA for the CDR3: TGCAGTGCCTCCTACGGCGACAGGGTCAACACTGAAGCTTTCTTT.

In its sample, this clonotype is medium-sized. Because this beta chain is a stray read in a library intended to capture alpha chains, its abundance should not be given much weight. The chain uses TRBV7-6 and TRBJ2-6; no firm D call. This CDR3 contains 15 residues. Germline CDR1 SGHVS, CDR2 FNYEAQ. V gave up 0 bases and J gave up 2 bases, with 5 bases separating them. CDR3 coding DNA: TGTGCCAGCAGCTTAGCGGAGACTGGGGCCAACGTCCTGACTTTC. It codes for CASSLAETGANVLTF.

This clonotype was seen ten or more times. This beta chain was picked up by a library intended for alpha chains and is off target, so its count carries little meaning. V usage is TRBV5-1 and J usage is TRBJ1-2; 7 bases align to TRBD1. The V and J ends lost 3 bases and 6 bases, in that order; junction bases with no gene match: 11. The V gene's germline CDR1 is SGHRS and CDR2 YFSETQ. The CDR3 totals 15 residues. The CDR3 protein is CASSSDPGTADGYTF. The CDR3, as DNA: TGCGCCAGCAGCTCCGATCCCGGGACAGCGGATGGCTACACCTTC.

This clonotype appeared a few times. In a library made to pick up alpha chains, this beta chain is a stray read with a size that means little. The chain has TRBV4-3 and TRBJ1-4; no reliable D call. This CDR3 has 14 amino acids. Germline V gives CDR1 LGHNA, CDR2 YSLEER. Trimming cost V 0 bases and J 4 bases, with 6 bases left between them. CDR3 protein: CASSQDVVNEKLFF. DNA of the CDR3: TGCGCCAGCAGCCAAGATGTAGTTAATGAAAAACTGTTTTTT.

Note on this clonotype: In a library made to pick up alpha chains, this beta chain is a stray read with a size that means little. The V gene is TRBV12-3 or TRBV12-4, the J gene TRBJ2-1, with 8 bases fitting TRBD1. The length of the CDR3 is 14 residues. Germline trimming cut 5 bases from V and 5 bases from J; bases unmatched to any gene: 5. This CDR3 is CASSRQGIHNEQFF. Written as DNA, the CDR3 is TGTGCCAGCAGTCGACAGGGGATCCACAATGAGCAGTTCTTC.

This clonotype has at least ten counts. At one end the junction does not follow the germline gene, possibly because of a read error. As an off-target read in a library built for alpha chains, this beta chain has a frequency of little significance. The rearrangement uses TRBV7-9 and TRBJ1-4; maybe TRBD1 (6 bases). The CDR3 contains 14 residues. Germline loops: CDR1 SEHNR, CDR2 FQNEAQ (reference sequence). The CDR3: CAGSDGGANEKLFF. DNA of the CDR3: TGTGCCGGCAGTGACGGGGGGGCCAATGAAAAACTGTTTTTT. Variable domain in full (rest from reference TRBV7-9 and TRBJ1-4): DTGVSQNPRHKITKRGQNVTFRCDPISEHNRLYWYRQTLGQGPEFLTYFQNEAQLEKSRLLSDRFSAERPKGSFSTLEIQRTEQGDSAMYLCAGSDGGANEKLFFGSGTQLSVL.

The table lists this clonotype with many counts. Found in a library prepared for alpha chains, this beta chain is an off-target read, and its abundance has little meaning. The gene calls are TRBV10-3 and TRBJ1-2; D is ambiguous. Germline V CDR1 and CDR2: ENHRY, SYGVKD. The CDR3 contains 12 residues. The V end lost 9 bases, the J end lost 7 bases, and 15 bases lay between the germline ends. CDR3 sequence (DNA): TGTGCCATTAGGAGACCTAGTGGTGGCTACACCTTC. Translated: CAIRRPSGGYTF.

This clonotype was detected only once. The library was prepared for alpha chains; this beta chain is a stray read, so its frequency means little. The chain uses TRBV27 and TRBJ2-7, with D perhaps matching TRBD1 (6 bases). Between the trimmed V and J ends, which lost 3 bases and 7 bases, there was a span of 7 bases. Germline V gene sequence: CDR1 MNHEY, CDR2 SMNVEV (reference sequence). The CDR3 consists of 11 residues. CDR3 region: CASSFGTEQYF. The CDR3 DNA is TGTGCCAGCAGTTTCGGGACAGAGCAGTACTTC.

This clonotype ranks as large. The size of this beta chain means little, since it is a stray read in a library made for alpha chains. The V gene is TRBV6-9, the J gene TRBJ2-3; D is possibly TRBD2 (6 bases). V was trimmed by 10 bases and J by 4 bases, leaving 15 bases between them. The germline gives CDR1 MNHGY, CDR2 SVAAGI. The CDR3 spans 13 residues. The CDR3 reads CAIWRGSPDTQYF. CDR3 nucleotides: TGTGCCATATGGCGGGGAAGCCCAGATACGCAGTATTTT.

This clonotype was detected a few times. This beta chain turned up in a library designed for alpha chains; as an off-target read, its abundance says little. The V and J genes are TRBV20-1 and TRBJ2-3; TRBD2 matches 11 bases. Germline loops: CDR1 DFQATT, CDR2 SNEGSKA (reference sequence). V shed 2 bases, J shed 4 bases, and the junction held 11 bases outside the gene matches. This CDR3 has 17 amino acids. CDR3 DNA: TGCAGTGCTAGATCGCGTAGCGGGAGGGCCCTCCCAGATACGCAGTATTTT. Protein sequence: CSARSRSGRALPDTQYF.

Of note for this clonotype: This beta chain lies outside the target of a library built for alpha chains; its clone size means little. V and J are TRBV28 and TRBJ2-7, with D possibly called TRBD1 or TRBD2 (5 bases each). There are 13 residues in the CDR3. Germline V CDR1 and CDR2: MDHEN, SYDVKM. The V gene lost 8 bases and the J gene lost 1 base, with 12 bases spanning the gap. CDR3 bases: TGTGCCAGCTCCGGGGCAGTATCCTACGAGCAGTACTTC. Translating it yields CASSGAVSYEQYF.

This clonotype appeared a few times. This beta chain is an unintended read in a library built for alpha chains; its size means little. The gene calls are TRBV27 and TRBJ1-2; a possible D gene is TRBD1 (6 bases). Trimming left V 7 bases short and J 6 bases short, with 18 bases between. Germline V CDR1 and CDR2: MNHEY, SMNVEV (reference sequence). This CDR3 is built from 14 residues. The CDR3 reads CASTPTGGRDGYTF. For the CDR3, the DNA is TGTGCCAGCACCCCGACGGGGGGCAGGGATGGCTACACCTTC.

This clonotype was seen more than once but under ten times. This beta chain is an unintended read in a library built for alpha chains; its size means little. The chain is built from TRBV5-1 and TRBJ2-4; 8 bases line up with TRBD1. This CDR3 has 16 amino acids. J was trimmed by 0 bases and V by 3 bases; bases with no gene match: 5. Germline CDR1 is SGHRS and CDR2 is YFSETQ. Written as DNA, the CDR3 is TGCGCCAGCAGCTCTTGGACAGGGTCAGCCAAAAACATTCAGTACTTC. Its translation: CASSSWTGSAKNIQYF.

This clonotype appeared a few times. Since it is a stray read in a library aimed at alpha chains, this beta chain has a size that is not meaningful. This chain joins TRBV12-3 or TRBV12-4 and TRBJ1-1; D is ambiguous. The V gene lost 3 bases and the J gene lost 1 base, with 9 bases spanning the gap. The CDR3 is made up of 14 amino acids. The CDR3 DNA reads as TGTGCCAGCAGTTTCTTAGTACAGAACACTGAAGCTTTCTTT. Translating it yields CASSFLVQNTEAFF.

Judged by abundance, this clonotype is medium-sized (0.01 to 0.1%). For a library built for alpha chains, this beta chain is a stray read; little rests on its size. This chain connects TRBV7-2 to TRBJ2-3, with D possibly matching TRBD2 (5 bases). V was trimmed by 1 base and J by 13 bases, leaving 15 bases between them. Germline CDR1 SGHTA, CDR2 FQGNSA. The length of the CDR3 is 13 residues. The CDR3, as DNA: TGTGCCAGCAGCTTAGAGGTAGCGCGGGCAGAGTATTTT. Its protein product is CASSLEVARAEYF. The full variable domain, its missing parts supplied by reference TRBV7-2 and TRBJ2-3, is GAGVSQSPSNKVTEKGKDVELRCDPISGHTALYWYRQSLGQGLEFLIYFQGNSAPDKSGLPSDRFSAERTGGSVSTLTIQRTQQEDSAVYLCASSLEVARAEYFGPGTRLTVL.

Turning to this clonotype: Found in a library prepared for alpha chains, this beta chain is an off-target read, and its abundance has little meaning. The chain employs TRBV19 and TRBJ2-1; D unclear. CDR3 length: 14 amino acids. In germline, CDR1 is LNHDA, CDR2 SQIVND (reference sequence). Trimming removed 5 bases at V and 8 bases at J, with 16 bases between. CDR3 residues: CASSPMNEADEQFF. The CDR3 nucleotides read TGTGCCAGTAGTCCTATGAACGAGGCGGATGAGCAGTTCTTC. Full variable domain (remainder filled in from reference TRBV19 and TRBJ2-1): DGGITQSPKYLFRKEGQNVTLSCEQNLNHDAMYWYRQDPGQGLRLIYYSQIVNDFQKGDIAEGYSVSREKKESFPLTVTSAQKNPTAFYLCASSPMNEADEQFFGPGTRLTVL.

This clonotype was detected ten times or more. This beta chain came through as a stray read in a library set up for alpha chains, and its size says little. The chain uses TRBV14 and TRBJ1-2; D is ambiguous. Germline assignment: CDR1 SGHDN and CDR2 FVKESK. V lost 3 bases, J lost 7 bases, and 27 bases lay in between. CDR3 length equals 18 residues. The CDR3 reads CASSQGPASVPRIGGYTF. CDR3 DNA: TGTGCCAGCAGCCAGGGCCCGGCTTCGGTGCCCCGCATCGGTGGCTACACCTTC. Looking up the rest from reference TRBV14 and TRBJ1-2 gives the full variable domain: EAGVTQFPSHSVIEKGQTVTLRCDPISGHDNLYWYRRVMGKEIKFLLHFVKESKQDESGMPNNRFLAERTGGTYSTLKVQPAELEDSGVYFCASSQGPASVPRIGGYTFGSGTRLTVV.

Judged by abundance, this clonotype is medium-sized (0.01 to 0.1%). The size of this beta chain means little, since it is a stray read in a library made for alpha chains. The chain links TRBV4-1 to TRBJ2-1; D unclear. The CDR3 covers 12 residues. Germline V gene lookup returns CDR1 MGHRA and CDR2 YSYEKL. Trimming removed 3 bases from V and 7 bases from J, with 7 bases in between. The CDR3 protein is CASSHLTNEQFF. Written as DNA, the CDR3 is TGCGCCAGCAGCCACCTTACAAATGAGCAGTTCTTC.

This clonotype showed up many times. This beta chain is a stray sequence in a library constructed for alpha chains; its clone size is not meaningful. The DNA for the CDR3 is TGTGCCAGCAGTTACGGGGGCGATGCGTCCTACGAGCAGTACTTC. Its protein product is CASSYGGDASYEQYF. The chain employs TRBV6-5 and TRBJ2-7; the D gene is possibly TRBD1 (6 bases). CDR1 MNHEY and CDR2 SVGAGI come from the germline V gene. V lost 2 bases and J lost 1, with 12 bases in between. The CDR3 extends over 15 amino acids.

By share of the sample, this clonotype is medium-sized. Within a library made for alpha chains, this beta chain is off target, and its count is uninformative. This sequence joins TRBV20-1 and TRBJ2-7; D tentatively fits TRBD1 or TRBD2 (5 bases each). V was cut by 3 bases and J by 0 bases, with 6 bases left in between. Germline CDR1 is DFQATT and CDR2 is SNEGSKA (reference sequence). CDR3 size: 12 residues. This CDR3 is CSASGGSYEQYF. CDR3 nucleotides: TGCAGTGCTAGTGGGGGCTCCTACGAGCAGTACTTC.

By share of the sample, this clonotype is medium-sized. The library was prepared for alpha chains; this beta chain is a stray read, so its frequency means little. This chain links TRBV11-1 with TRBJ2-1, with 11 bases aligning to TRBD2. The CDR3 is 18 residues long. Germline V gene sequence: CDR1 SGHAT, CDR2 FQDESV (reference sequence). Losses at the gene ends were 5 bases for V and 4 bases for J; bases not matched to a gene: 13. This CDR3 reads CASSARSGTSGRYNEQFF. The DNA for the CDR3 is TGTGCCAGCAGCGCCCGATCCGGGACTAGCGGAAGATACAATGAGCAGTTCTTC.

Concerning this clonotype: A library prepared for alpha chains yielded this beta chain as an off-target read; its size is of little meaning. This chain uses TRBV20-1 with TRBJ1-1, with 11 positions matching TRBD1. This CDR3 spans 14 amino acids. Germline-derived CDR1 and CDR2 are DFQATT and SNEGSKA (reference sequence). With V trimmed by 6 bases and J by 10 bases, 13 bases remained unmatched. The CDR3 region has the DNA TGCAGTGCCCTTGATCGGACAGGGGGCAGGCGAGCTTTCTTT. Its protein is CSALDRTGGRRAFF.